The clone carrying this TCR beta chain was seen a single time. Assay: immunoSEQ multiplex PCR; the TCRdb copy retains only in-frame clones and omits some. The sample lists some 340,000 clones; around four fifths were seen once. The data were obtained in a study of Ad26.COV2.S vaccination and SARS-CoV-2 variants. The treatment is: some 19 received Ad26.COV2.S at low or high dose, single or two shots; about five received placebo; per-sample allocation not given. Collection of samples fell on day 63 after the first vaccine or placebo injection. The V end was cut by 4 bases, the J end by 3 bases, with 11 bases between. This CDR3 comprises 14 residues. Germline V gene sequence: CDR1 SGHRS, CDR2 YFSETQ.

This chain links TRBV5-1 with TRBJ1-3; D ambiguous. This receptor was identified in a person between 18 and 65 years old who received the Ad26.COV2.S COVID-19 vaccine or a placebo. The sample was peripheral blood, taken in a trial of Ad26.COV2.S vaccine versus placebo. The CDR3 here is CASSLGLDGNTIYF. In DNA, the CDR3 is TGCGCCAGCAGCCTAGGACTGGATGGAAACACCATATATTTT.